Listed below are T cell receptor beta chains from one sample, sequenced in a study of blood T cell repertoires in COVID-19. The data were produced by immunoSEQ multiplex PCR, yet TCRdb's version contains in-frame clones alone and is incomplete. The sample includes about 220,000 clones, approximately 92% of them seen just once. Sample: PBMCs or T cells enriched from blood (not recorded which). Receptor source: a woman aged 18-35 years in a cohort exposed to, infected with or recovered from COVID-19 (not recorded which). The CDR3 runs from the conserved cysteine through the conserved F or W. The size entry is marked missing in some rows and otherwise reads once, few, many or a size class.

J gene	CDR3 length	clone size	V gene	CDR3 protein
TRBJ2-7	16	NA	TRBV5-1	CASSLALTGEVREQYF
TRBJ1-4	14	NA	TRBV7-2	CASSFPGTTEKLFF
TRBJ1-5	12	NA	TRBV30	CAWGPGNQPQHF
TRBJ1-3	17	NA	TRBV3-1/TRBV3-2	CASSQRIQIQPGNTIYF
TRBJ2-5	13	NA	TRBV19	CASSLGGRQTQYF
TRBJ1-1	14	NA	TRBV28	CASSRGQDLAEAFF
TRBJ2-7	14	few	TRBV5-6	CASSLANGLYEQYF
TRBJ1-1	14	NA	TRBV5-1	CASSHGQMNTEAFF
TRBJ2-3	15	NA	TRBV10-3	CAISDRGGAADTQYF
TRBJ1-2	12	NA	TRBV12-3/TRBV12-4	CASSSTVYGYTF
TRBJ2-3	14	once	TRBV7-3	CASSLGGGGDTQYF
TRBJ2-1	15	NA	TRBV19	CASTMNGGVGNEQFF
TRBJ2-1	16	NA	TRBV5-1	CASSFASGGLGNEQFF
TRBJ1-6	14	NA	TRBV7-2	CASSPQGDNSPLHF
TRBJ2-3	16	NA	TRBV7-8	CASSSHSGTSTDTQYF
TRBJ2-4	14	NA	TRBV19	CASGGTIAKNIQYF
TRBJ1-2	14	NA	TRBV7-8	CASSKDRGNYGYTF
TRBJ2-1	16	NA	TRBV5-1	CASSKRQGLGYNEQFF
TRBJ2-1	12	few	TRBV7-9	CASSQPSGKEFF
TRBJ2-1	13	once	TRBV5-8	CASSLASYNEQFF
TRBJ2-3	18	NA	TRBV5-6	CASSFGTSGRTITDTQYF
TRBJ1-2	11	NA	TRBV19	CATLSNYGYTF
TRBJ2-3	14	NA	TRBV10-2	CASSPAGLTDTQYF
TRBJ1-2	15	NA	TRBV6-1	CASSDRTGGSYGYTF
TRBJ1-2	13	NA	TRBV19	CASSSTQAYGYTF
TRBJ2-1	16	NA	TRBV19	CASSIASPVAYNEQFF
TRBJ2-1	19	NA	TRBV9	CASSPRLDLQWRAVNEQFF
TRBJ1-1	15	NA	TRBV5-4	CASSTPRDMNTEAFF
TRBJ1-5	16	NA	TRBV19	CASSIDRAGGSQPQHF
TRBJ2-7	14	NA	TRBV28	CASSPYPGGDEQYF
TRBJ2-5	14	NA	TRBV7-9	CASSTREPQETQYF
TRBJ1-4	11	NA	TRBV6-5	CASSIRVKLFF
TRBJ2-7	14	once	TRBV5-4	CASSRRDSPYEQYF
TRBJ2-3	16	NA	TRBV14	CASSGAFGDSTDTQYF
TRBJ1-2	11	NA	TRBV6-5	CASGQLHGYTF
TRBJ2-7	14	NA	TRBV29-1	CSVQTGGRSYEQYF
TRBJ1-1	15	NA	TRBV18	CASSPLLGSNTEAFF
TRBJ1-1	14	NA	TRBV21-1	CASTRKWGLTEAFF